One sample yielded the 4 T cell receptor beta chains listed below, sequenced in a study of a mutant IDH1 vaccine in newly diagnosed glioma. The data were produced by immunoSEQ multiplex PCR, yet TCRdb's version contains in-frame clones alone and is incomplete. The repertoire consists of 45,000 to 60,000 clones, with 90% to 95% occurring once and the leading ten covering under 2.5%. Their antigens remain unidentified. Specified time point: week 11, during vaccination. Doses comprised 300 ug of mutant IDH1 20-mer peptide each, plus topical imiquimod. Sequenced here: PBMCs, sampled from a glioma patient whose treatment included an IDH1 peptide vaccine. These receptor sequences come from a middle-aged man with glioma.

The V gene is TRBV5-1, the J gene TRBJ2-3, with D possibly TRBD2 on 5 matching bases. Germline V gene data show CDR1 as SGHRS and CDR2 as YFSETQ. Trimming took 3 bases from V and 2 from J, leaving 7 bases between them. There are 13 residues in the CDR3. The CDR3 protein is CASSSRDTDTQYF. CDR3 in DNA: TGCGCCAGCAGCTCCCGGGACACAGATACGCAGTATTTT.

The chain carries TRBV21-1 and TRBJ2-7; no DNA check was done on the table's D call, TRBD1. TRBV21-1 is a pseudogene segment. This CDR3 is built from 16 residues. The CDR3 DNA reads TGTGCCAGCAGCAAAAGGGGGCAAGACAGGTCCTACGAGCAGTACTTC. This sequence encodes CASSKRGQDRSYEQYF.

This clone has a handful of counts. The V call is TRBV19, the J call TRBJ1-1; maybe TRBD1 (5 bases). The CDR3 extends over 12 amino acids. The ends were cut back, 6 bases at V and 5 bases at J, with 10 bases in the middle. Germline CDR1 LNHDA, CDR2 SQIVND (reference sequence). The CDR3 DNA reads TGTGCCAGTAGGGTAGGGGAAACTGAAGCTTTCTTT. Its protein is CASRVGETEAFF. The full variable domain, completed using reference TRBV19 and TRBJ1-1, is DGGITQSPKYLFRKEGQNVTLSCEQNLNHDAMYWYRQDPGQGLRLIYYSQIVNDFQKGDIAEGYSVSREKKESFPLTVTSAQKNPTAFYLCASRVGETEAFFGQGTRLTVV.

The V call is TRBV19, the J call TRBJ1-2; 7 bases agree with TRBD1. The CDR3 is 14 amino acids. V trimming: 9 bases; J trimming: 8 bases; junction bases outside the gene matches: 15. Germline CDR1 LNHDA, CDR2 SQIVND (reference sequence). In DNA, the CDR3 is TGTGCCAGCCTAAGAGGGGGCGAAGGTGGAGGCTACACCTTC. Translated: CASLRGGEGGGYTF.